One sample yielded the 32 T cell receptor beta chains listed below, sequenced in a study of response to subunit inactivated influenza vaccine. TCRdb reprocessed the RT-PCR reads via MiXCR and lists one record per CDR3 protein. The data hold about 650,000 distinct CDR3 sequences, with 14% observed a single time. Here the sequenced sample was PBMCs from blood, taken 14 to 15 days before vaccination. The receptor set was obtained from a man aged 45-65 years who received an inactivated influenza vaccine.

This clonotype has only a few counts. This chain connects TRBV4-1 to TRBJ2-7, with 9 bases that match TRBD2. The CDR3 covers 15 residues. Germline CDR1 MGHRA, CDR2 YSYEKL. The ends lost 3 bases at V and 4 bases at J; junction bases unmatched: 7. The CDR3 region has the DNA TGCGCCAGCAGCCAGTTACTAGCGGGCTCGTACGAGCAGTACTTC. Amino acids: CASSQLLAGSYEQYF.

The V and J genes are TRBV7-9 and TRBJ2-5; D is unresolved. Germline assignment: CDR1 SEHNR and CDR2 FQNEAQ (reference sequence). The CDR3 has 12 amino acids. V lost 3 bases and J lost 7, with 9 bases in between. Here the CDR3 DNA reads TGTGCCAGCAGCTTTCAGCCCCGGACCCAGTACTTC. Encoded protein: CASSFQPRTQYF.

The V call is TRBV5-1, the J call TRBJ2-3; no reliable D call. The ends were cut back, 4 bases at V and 3 bases at J, with 21 bases in the middle. The CDR3 length is 17 residues. Germline V gene sequence: CDR1 SGHRS, CDR2 YFSETQ. The CDR3 nucleotides read TGCGCCAGCAGCCCAGGTCGGTATTTGGGTGTAACAGATACGCAGTATTTT. This codes for CASSPGRYLGVTDTQYF.

This clonotype was observed a handful of times. The gene calls are TRBV29-1 and TRBJ2-3, with 9 bases identical to TRBD1. The trim removed 8 bases at V and 3 bases at J, leaving 12 bases unmatched. Germline V CDR1 and CDR2: SQVTM, ANQGSEA. The CDR3 runs 15 residues. The CDR3 nucleotides read TGCAGCTCCACCGGGACAGGGTACGGGACAGATACGCAGTATTTT. Encoded protein: CSSTGTGYGTDTQYF.

J is TRBJ2-7 and V is TRBV6-6; D gene uncertain. Germline V gives CDR1 MNHNY, CDR2 SVGAGI (reference sequence). The CDR3 is 12 amino acids. V gave up 8 bases and J gave up 6 bases, with 14 bases separating them. Here the CDR3 reads CASGAPLGEQYF. The CDR3 DNA follows: TGTGCCAGCGGCGCGCCCCTCGGCGAGCAGTACTTC.

This clonotype turned up a few times. The chain carries TRBV5-5 and TRBJ1-4; 7 bases are shared with TRBD1. The CDR3 loop spans 16 amino acids. The J segment lost 4 bases and the V segment lost 1 base, leaving 7 bases of the junction unmatched. Germline values: CDR1 SGHKS, CDR2 YYEKEE (reference sequence). The CDR3 region has the DNA TGTGCCAGCAGCTTGACCGCGGGACAGCTTAATGAAAAACTGTTTTTT. Protein sequence: CASSLTAGQLNEKLFF.

This clonotype came up many times. CDR3 DNA sequence: TGTGCCAGCAGAGCCACAGGGAGCCAAGAGACCCAGTACTTC. Encoded protein: CASRATGSQETQYF. The chain recombines TRBV12-3 or TRBV12-4 with TRBJ2-5, with D perhaps matching TRBD1 (6 bases). The V and J ends lost 6 bases and 1 base respectively, with 12 bases between them. The length of the CDR3 is 14 residues.

The rearrangement joins TRBV28 to TRBJ2-1, with TRBD1 matching over 7 bases. V trimming: 5 bases; J trimming: 0 bases; junction bases outside the gene matches: 4. The CDR3 totals 15 residues. The V gene's germline CDR1 is MDHEN and CDR2 SYDVKM. In DNA form, the CDR3 reads TGTGCCAGCAGTGGGGACAGTATCTCCTACAATGAGCAGTTCTTC. Amino acid sequence: CASSGDSISYNEQFF.

The chain combines TRBV11-3 with TRBJ2-1; either TRBD1 or TRBD2 may fit D (6 bases each). Germline CDR1 is SGHNT and CDR2 is YENEEA. V gave up 3 bases and J gave up 2 bases, with 11 bases separating them. This CDR3 is 15 amino acids long. CDR3 residues: CASSFSGAPYNEQFF. CDR3 DNA sequence: TGTGCCAGCAGCTTTTCGGGGGCGCCCTACAATGAGCAGTTCTTC. The full variable domain, with the rest looked up from reference TRBV11-3 and TRBJ2-1, is EAGVVQSPRYKIIEKKQPVAFWCNPISGHNTLYWYLQNLGQGPELLIRYENEEAVDDSQLPKDRFSAERLKGVDSTLKIQPAELGDSAVYLCASSFSGAPYNEQFFGPGTRLTVL.

This clonotype appeared a few times. The V call is TRBV6-5, the J call TRBJ1-5; 7 bases are shared with TRBD1. The CDR3 consists of 16 residues. The V gene's germline CDR1 is MNHEY and CDR2 SVGAGI. Trimming removed 4 bases from V and 2 bases from J; junction bases left unmatched: 8. CDR3 sequence (DNA): TGTGCCAGCAGTTTACCAGGGGGGAGAGGCAATCAGCCCCAGCATTTT. Translated, it gives CASSLPGGRGNQPQHF.

The chain uses TRBV6-2 or TRBV6-3 and TRBJ2-7, with 7 bases aligning to TRBD2. The germline V gene encodes CDR1 MNHEY and CDR2 SVGEGT. The CDR3 loop spans 14 amino acids. Unmatched junction bases numbered 12, after V lost 6 bases and J lost 7 bases. This chain's CDR3 is CASRERGPPQEQYF. Here the CDR3 DNA reads TGTGCCAGCAGAGAGCGGGGCCCGCCCCAGGAGCAGTACTTC.

This clonotype came up once. J is TRBJ1-1 and V is TRBV3-1; TRBD1 matches 10 bases. Germline lookup yields CDR1 LGHDT and CDR2 YNNKEL (reference sequence). The J segment lost 6 bases and the V segment lost 3 bases, leaving 4 bases of the junction unmatched. CDR3 size: 14 residues. For the CDR3, the DNA is TGTGCCAGCAGCCAGCGACAGGGGGCCGCTGAAGCTTTCTTT. It is translated as CASSQRQGAAEAFF.

This clonotype was seen repeatedly, ten times or more. This chain links TRBV6-5 with TRBJ2-3; D remains unclear. The CDR3 extends over 12 amino acids. The germline V gene encodes CDR1 MNHEY and CDR2 SVGAGI. V lost 6 bases, J lost 3 bases, and 7 bases lay in between. The CDR3 loop is CASRAQTDTQYF. CDR3 bases: TGTGCCAGCAGAGCACAGACAGATACGCAGTATTTT.

This clonotype was detected a few times. This chain connects TRBV29-1 to TRBJ2-2; 7 bases line up with TRBD2. Per the germline V gene, CDR1 is SQVTM and CDR2 is ANQGSEA. Trimming took 4 bases from V and 6 from J; bases not matched to a gene: 5. The CDR3 has 13 amino acids. The CDR3 here is CSVAFRGAGELFF. In DNA, the CDR3 is TGCAGCGTTGCCTTTCGGGGGGCCGGGGAGCTGTTTTTT.

This clonotype was counted ten times or more. This rearrangement joins TRBV6-1 to TRBJ2-1; possible D gene TRBD2, 7 bases. Germline values: CDR1 MNHNS, CDR2 SASEGT. The CDR3 loop spans 13 amino acids. V was pared by 1 base and J by 9 bases, with 10 bases between. This CDR3 is CASSEGGGFEQFF. As DNA, the CDR3 is TGTGCCAGCAGTGAAGGGGGGGGCTTTGAGCAGTTCTTC.

This clonotype was counted only a few times. This chain links TRBV7-2 with TRBJ2-5, with D uncertain. The CDR3 covers 11 residues. V lost 7 bases to trimming and J lost 0 bases, with 3 bases between them. Germline values: CDR1 SGHTA, CDR2 FQGNSA. The CDR3 sequence: CASKDQETQYF. In DNA, the CDR3 is TGTGCCAGCAAGGACCAAGAGACCCAGTACTTC.

This clonotype showed up just a few times. V gene TRBV12-3 or TRBV12-4 combines with J gene TRBJ2-3; the match to TRBD2 covers 12 bases. The CDR3 sequence is 17 residues long. V lost 6 bases and J lost 6; bases outside the gene matches: 13. The CDR3: CASSPGLAGPLKDTQYF. The CDR3 DNA sequence: TGTGCCAGCAGCCCGGGACTAGCGGGCCCCCTGAAGGATACGCAGTATTTT.

There are many counts of this clonotype. This chain connects TRBV5-1 to TRBJ2-1, with TRBD1 as a possible D gene (5 bases). Germline CDR1 SGHRS, CDR2 YFSETQ. Trimming took off 2 bases at V and 2 bases at J, with 8 bases between the two ends. The CDR3 is 14 amino acids. The CDR3 sequence: CASSFDRTYNEQFF. CDR3 coding DNA: TGCGCCAGCAGCTTCGACAGAACCTACAATGAGCAGTTCTTC.

The V call is TRBV5-6, the J call TRBJ1-1, with 9 bases fitting TRBD1. This CDR3 comprises 16 residues. CDR1 and CDR2 (germline): SGHDT, YYEEEE. V shed 2 bases and J 0 bases; nucleotides not matched to a gene: 5. CDR3 sequence: CASSFGTGNVNTEAFF. The CDR3 DNA sequence: TGTGCCAGCAGCTTTGGGACAGGGAACGTGAACACTGAAGCTTTCTTT.

Notes on this clonotype: As the CDR3 is not closed by the conserved phenylalanine or tryptophan, this likely results from a read error. The chain uses TRBV20-1 and TRBJ2-1; D is undetermined. V was trimmed by 7 bases and J by 4 bases, leaving 8 bases between them. Germline V gives CDR1 DFQATT, CDR2 SNEGSKA (reference sequence). This CDR3 comprises 11 residues. This CDR3 is CSVRTYNEQFY. CDR3 sequence (DNA): TGCAGTGTTAGGACGTACAATGAGCAGTTCTAC.

V and J are TRBV5-5 and TRBJ2-5; D is possibly TRBD1 or TRBD2 (5 bases each). CDR1 and CDR2 (germline): SGHKS, YYEKEE (reference sequence). CDR3 length: 15 residues. The germline V and J ends were trimmed by 2 bases and 2 bases, with 13 bases remaining between them. For the CDR3, the DNA is TGTGCCAGCAGCTTCGGGGACGTAAGGCAAGAGACCCAGTACTTC. It specifies CASSFGDVRQETQYF. Together with reference TRBV5-5 and TRBJ2-5, the CDR3 gives the full variable domain: DAGVTQSPTHLIKTRGQQVTLRCSPISGHKSVSWYQQVLGQGPQFIFQYYEKEERGRGNFPDRFSARQFPNYSSELNVNALLLGDSALYLCASSFGDVRQETQYFGPGTRLLVL.

This clonotype has more than one count but fewer than ten. V is TRBV11-1 and J is TRBJ2-1; the match to TRBD2 covers 7 bases. The CDR3 has 15 amino acids. V dropped 3 bases and J dropped 7; count of bases not matched to a gene: 9. Germline values: CDR1 SGHAT, CDR2 FQDESV (reference sequence). CDR3 amino acids: CASSLMAGARNEQFF. The CDR3 bases are TGTGCCAGCAGCTTGATGGCGGGAGCTCGGAATGAGCAGTTCTTC.

This chain joins TRBV4-1 and TRBJ1-2; TRBD1 might be the D (5 bases). V lost 3 bases, J lost 2 bases, and 10 bases lay in between. Germline-derived CDR1 and CDR2 are MGHRA and YSYEKL. The CDR3 consists of 14 residues. The CDR3: CASSHLDRNYGYTF. In nucleotides, the CDR3 is TGCGCCAGCAGCCACCTAGACAGAAACTATGGCTACACCTTC.

This clonotype was detected a few times. The chain joins TRBV6-2 or TRBV6-3 to TRBJ1-5, with a possible D match to TRBD1 (5 bases). Germline loops: CDR1 MNHEY, CDR2 SVGEGT. The germline V and J ends were trimmed by 4 bases and 6 bases, with 16 bases remaining between them. The CDR3 runs to 15 residues. For the CDR3, the DNA is TGTGCCAGCAGTTCGCCTCAGGGACTTTTTCAGCCCCAGCATTTT. The encoded protein is CASSSPQGLFQPQHF.

This clonotype has more than one count but fewer than ten. The rearrangement links TRBV6-1 to TRBJ2-2; 11 bases match TRBD2. The CDR3 loop spans 18 amino acids. The junction had 5 bases not matched to a gene; V was cut back by 2 bases and J by 0 bases. Germline V lookup: CDR1 MNHNS, CDR2 SASEGT. DNA for the CDR3: TGTGCCAGCAGTGAATGGGGGACTAGCGGATCGAACACCGGGGAGCTGTTTTTT. It codes for CASSEWGTSGSNTGELFF.

This chain joins TRBV20-1 and TRBJ2-7; 8 nucleotides align to TRBD2. CDR1 DFQATT and CDR2 SNEGSKA come from the germline V gene (reference sequence). CDR3 length equals 15 residues. CDR3 DNA sequence: TGCAGCGCGACTTCCCCCAAGCGGGGGTCCTACGAGCAGTACTTC. This codes for CSATSPKRGSYEQYF.

This clonotype was observed many times. The V call is TRBV7-9, the J call TRBJ2-7, with 9 bases lining up with TRBD1. Per germline, CDR1 SEHNR and CDR2 FQNEAQ (reference sequence). CDR3 length: 16 amino acids. The V gene end was trimmed by 0 bases and the J gene end by 4 bases; junction bases not matched to a gene: 7. The CDR3 sequence: CASSLATPGTGYEQYF. The CDR3 DNA sequence: TGTGCCAGCAGCTTAGCCACCCCCGGGACAGGGTACGAGCAGTACTTC.

The V gene is TRBV5-1, the J gene TRBJ1-1; a weak D match, TRBD1 (6 bases). The V gene lost 4 bases and the J gene lost 1 base, with 11 bases spanning the gap. The CDR3 has 14 amino acids. Germline V gene data show CDR1 as SGHRS and CDR2 as YFSETQ. The CDR3 region is CASSTQGANTEAFF. The DNA for the CDR3 is TGCGCCAGCAGCACACAGGGCGCGAACACTGAAGCTTTCTTT.

This clonotype was counted only a few times. The rearrangement joins TRBV29-1 to TRBJ2-1, with D unresolved. Germline CDR1 and CDR2: SQVTM and ANQGSEA. This CDR3 has 12 amino acids. V shed 6 bases and J shed 8 bases, with 14 bases lying between them. CDR3 sequence reads: CSVDDTVDEQFF. The CDR3, as DNA: TGCAGCGTAGACGACACTGTAGATGAGCAGTTCTTC.

This CDR3 reads CASSTDGRLDEQYF. In DNA form, the CDR3 reads TGCGCCAGCAGCACAGATGGCAGGCTCGACGAGCAGTACTTC. V and J are TRBV5-1 and TRBJ2-7; D gene uncertain. The CDR3 has 14 residues. V lost 4 bases to trimming and J lost 5 bases, with 16 bases between them. Germline CDR1 reads SGHRS; CDR2 reads YFSETQ.

Comments on this clonotype: At one end the junction does not follow the germline gene, possibly because of a read error. The chain recombines TRBV7-2 with TRBJ2-7; TRBD1 agrees at 7 bases. The CDR3 covers 15 residues. Looked up from germline, CDR1 is SGHTA and CDR2 is FQGNSA. The CDR3: CASRLGWDSSYEQYF. CDR3 bases: TGTGCCAGCAGATTAGGTTGGGACAGCTCCTACGAGCAGTACTTC.

The chain is built from TRBV3-1 and TRBJ2-6; 8 bases are a match to TRBD1. This CDR3 is built from 18 residues. CDR1 LGHDT and CDR2 YNNKEL come from the germline V gene (reference sequence). V trimming: 2 bases; J trimming: 3 bases; junction bases outside the gene matches: 9. The CDR3 here is CASSQFLGTGHGANVLTF. The CDR3 nucleotides are TGTGCCAGCAGCCAATTCTTAGGGACAGGCCATGGGGCCAACGTCCTGACTTTC.